Shown below are 18 T cell receptor beta chains from a single sample sequenced in a study of blood T cell repertoires in COVID-19. Clones were read by immunoSEQ multiplex PCR, and TCRdb kept only the in-frame ones, dropping some. The table records under 300,000 clones, about 90% of them present only once. What was sequenced was PBMCs or T cells enriched from blood (not recorded which). Every receptor here comes from a human donor in a cohort exposed to, infected with or recovered from COVID-19 (not recorded which). The donor label of this sample is uncertain.

CDR3 sequence: CSASGGTTHDTQYF. The CDR3 DNA is TGCAGTGCTAGTGGCGGGACTACCCATGATACGCAGTATTTT. The genes are TRBV20-1 and TRBJ2-3, with 7 bases fitting TRBD2. Trimming took 3 bases from V and 6 from J; bases not matched to a gene: 9. This CDR3 region has 14 residues. Germline V gene lookup returns CDR1 DFQATT and CDR2 SNEGSKA (reference sequence).

This clone was detected a few times. The chain carries TRBV5-1 and TRBJ1-3; the match to TRBD1 covers 8 bases. The CDR3 covers 17 residues. Unmatched junction bases numbered 9, after V lost 0 bases and J lost 4 bases. Germline CDR1 reads SGHRS; CDR2 reads YFSETQ. CDR3 sequence (DNA): TGCGCCAGCAGCTTGGAGGGACAGGCCGGGAGAGGAAACACCATATATTTT. It encodes CASSLEGQAGRGNTIYF. Full variable domain (missing parts from reference TRBV5-1 and TRBJ1-3): KAGVTQTPRYLIKTRGQQVTLSCSPISGHRSVSWYQQTPGQGLQFLFEYFSETQRNKGNFPGRFSGRQFSNSRSEMNVSTLELGDSALYLCASSLEGQAGRGNTIYFGEGSWLTVV.

This clone showed up just once. The chain joins TRBV24-1 to TRBJ1-5, with D maybe TRBD1 (5 bases). This CDR3 comprises 15 residues. Germline values: CDR1 KGHDR, CDR2 SFDVKD. Trimming removed 3 bases from V and 3 bases from J, with 11 bases in between. The CDR3 nucleotides read TGTGCCACCAGTGATCAACAGACAGACAATCAGCCCCAGCATTTT. This translates into CATSDQQTDNQPQHF.

The genes are TRBV6-6 and TRBJ2-7; 11 bases align to TRBD2. Germline CDR1 MNHNY, CDR2 SVGAGI (reference sequence). This CDR3 comprises 17 residues. The junction had 13 bases not matched to a gene; V was cut back by 6 bases and J by 3 bases. The CDR3 DNA follows: TGTGCCAGCAGCCGACCAACTAGCGGGGGAGACCACTACGAGCAGTACTTC. The encoded protein is CASSRPTSGGDHYEQYF.

The chain carries TRBV2 and TRBJ2-3; a weak D match, TRBD1 (6 bases). This CDR3 contains 14 residues. V lost 0 bases and J lost 6, with 10 bases in between. From germline, CDR1 is SNHLY and CDR2 FYNNEI. The CDR3 loop reads CASSEATGWDTQYF. Written as DNA, the CDR3 is TGTGCCAGCAGTGAAGCTACAGGGTGGGATACGCAGTATTTT.

The J gene is TRBJ2-7, the V gene TRBV2; D unclear. This CDR3 spans 14 amino acids. Trimming stripped 8 bases from V and 1 base from J, with 15 bases between. Germline V lookup: CDR1 SNHLY, CDR2 FYNNEI. The CDR3 loop reads CASDVPEVSYEQYF. The CDR3 bases are TGTGCCAGCGATGTGCCTGAGGTTTCCTACGAGCAGTACTTC.

The J gene is TRBJ1-1, the V gene TRBV5-1; TRBD1 aligns across 7 bases. CDR1 and CDR2 (germline): SGHRS, YFSETQ. This CDR3 is 13 amino acids long. With V trimmed by 3 bases and J by 8 bases, 7 bases remained unmatched. In nucleotides, the CDR3 is TGCGCCAGCAGCTCGGACAGGCTTAAGGAAGCTTTCTTT. It encodes CASSSDRLKEAFF.

The rearrangement joins TRBV18 to TRBJ1-2; D may be TRBD1 (5 bases). The CDR3 consists of 15 residues. The V gene lost 3 bases and the J gene lost 5 bases, with 16 bases spanning the gap. CDR1 is KGHSH, CDR2 LQKENI, per germline. For the CDR3, the DNA is TGTGCCAGCTCACCCACCGTGGACAACCAGTATGGCTACACCTTC. Translated: CASSPTVDNQYGYTF. Combining the CDR3 with reference TRBV18 and TRBJ1-2 gives the whole variable domain NAGVMQNPRHLVRRRGQEARLRCSPMKGHSHVYWYRQLPEEGLKFMVYLQKENIIDESGMPKERFSAEFPKEGPSILRIQQVVRGDSAAYFCASSPTVDNQYGYTFGSGTRLTVV.

The V call is TRBV7-2, the J call TRBJ2-5, with 8 bases lining up with TRBD1. Germline V gives CDR1 SGHTA, CDR2 FQGNSA. This CDR3 comprises 14 residues. Trimming removed 3 bases from V and 2 bases from J; junction bases left unmatched: 2. Here the CDR3 DNA reads TGTGCCAGCAGCTTCGGGACAGGTCAAGAGACCCAGTACTTC. Translating it yields CASSFGTGQETQYF.

The genes are TRBV6-6 and TRBJ2-7, with a possible D match to TRBD1 (5 bases). Deletions cut 7 bases from V and 0 bases from J, with 7 bases between. The CDR3 has 12 residues. CDR1 MNHNY and CDR2 SVGAGI come from the germline V gene (reference sequence). CDR3 loop: CASNRHSYEQYF. The CDR3 region has the DNA TGTGCCAGCAACAGGCACTCCTACGAGCAGTACTTC.

This chain joins TRBV2 and TRBJ2-4, with TRBD2 matching over 8 bases. The germline gives CDR1 SNHLY, CDR2 FYNNEI. Trimming took 6 bases from V and 1 from J; bases not matched to a gene: 5. There are 15 residues in the CDR3. CDR3 coding DNA: TGTGCCAGCAGATACGGGGGGGAGGCCAAAAACATTCAGTACTTC. Encoded protein: CASRYGGEAKNIQYF. The full variable domain, with the rest looked up from reference TRBV2 and TRBJ2-4, is EPEVTQTPSHQVTQMGQEVILRCVPISNHLYFYWYRQILGQKVEFLVSFYNNEISEKSEIFDDQFSVERPDGSNFTLKIRSTKLEDSAMYFCASRYGGEAKNIQYFGAGTRLSVL.

This clone was seen once. The chain carries TRBV5-1 and TRBJ2-5, with TRBD2 identical over 8 bases. V gave up 5 bases and J gave up 2 bases; unmatched junction bases: 8. This CDR3 has 15 residues. Germline V gene sequence: CDR1 SGHRS, CDR2 YFSETQ. Here the CDR3 reads CASRAGTRRQETQYF. CDR3 sequence (DNA): TGCGCCAGCAGAGCCGGGACTAGGCGACAAGAGACCCAGTACTTC.

V gene TRBV7-6 combines with J gene TRBJ2-5, with D perhaps matching TRBD2 (5 bases). This CDR3 region has 13 residues. Germline V gene sequence: CDR1 SGHVS, CDR2 FNYEAQ. The V end was cut by 2 bases, the J end by 5 bases, with 9 bases between. Here the CDR3 DNA reads TGTGCCAGCAGCTTACGGGGTGGTGAGACCCAGTACTTC. Translated: CASSLRGGETQYF.

This rearrangement joins TRBV5-1 to TRBJ2-7, with 9 bases aligning to TRBD2. The germline gives CDR1 SGHRS, CDR2 YFSETQ. The trim removed 10 bases at V and 3 bases at J, leaving 11 bases unmatched. This CDR3 is 14 amino acids long. CDR3 amino acids: CARRGRGGYYEQYF. The CDR3 DNA reads TGCGCCCGCCGCGGGCGGGGGGGTTACTACGAGCAGTACTTC. Full variable domain (missing parts from reference TRBV5-1 and TRBJ2-7): KAGVTQTPRYLIKTRGQQVTLSCSPISGHRSVSWYQQTPGQGLQFLFEYFSETQRNKGNFPGRFSGRQFSNSRSEMNVSTLELGDSALYLCARRGRGGYYEQYFGPGTRLTVT.

This clone was recorded a few times. V and J are TRBV4-3 and TRBJ1-5; D remains unclear. The V gene lost 0 bases and the J gene lost 0 bases, with 3 bases spanning the gap. CDR3 length equals 14 residues. The germline V gene has CDR1 LGHNA and CDR2 YSLEER. CDR3 DNA sequence: TGCGCCAGCAGCCAAGAGTATAGCAATCAGCCCCAGCATTTT. Amino acid sequence: CASSQEYSNQPQHF.

The rearrangement uses TRBV10-3 and TRBJ2-3, with TRBD2 matching 9 bases. Germline CDR1 reads ENHRY; CDR2 reads SYGVKD. J lost 5 bases, V lost 8 bases, and 8 bases had no gene match. The CDR3 is made up of 14 amino acids. The CDR3 DNA sequence: TGTGCCATCGGAGGGACTAGCACCGGAGATACGCAGTATTTT. This encodes CAIGGTSTGDTQYF.

This sequence joins TRBV3-1 (or the pseudogene TRBV3-2) and TRBJ2-1, with 11 positions matching TRBD2. This CDR3 contains 15 residues. The trim removed 6 bases at V and 7 bases at J, leaving 8 bases unmatched. The germline CDR1 and CDR2 sequences are LGHDT and YNNKEL (reference sequence). CDR3 sequence (DNA): TGTGCCAGCAGTCCCCTTACTAGCGGGGGTAATGAGCAGTTCTTC. Its translation is CASSPLTSGGNEQFF.

The chain joins TRBV18 to TRBJ1-5; the D gene is possibly TRBD1 (6 bases). CDR3 size: 15 residues. The germline V gene encodes CDR1 KGHSH and CDR2 LQKENI. The V gene lost 4 bases and the J gene lost 3 bases, with 13 bases spanning the gap. The CDR3 DNA is TGTGCCAGCTCACAACAGGGAAAAGCCAATCAGCCCCAGCATTTT. It yields the protein CASSQQGKANQPQHF.